The clone carrying this T cell receptor beta chain came up once. Study processing details: Estimates of nucleated cell counts were drawn from the amplification of reference gene primers. Clones were read by immunoSEQ multiplex PCR, and TCRdb kept only the in-frame ones, dropping some. V and J calls and clone size are as listed in that table; D and trimming were resolved from the DNA. The sample records approximately 130,000 clones, approximately 85% being singletons. The entry originates in a study of blood T cell repertoires in COVID-19. The overall study: Researchers got acute and convalescent COVID-19 samples from the United States, Italy and Spain. T cells, B-cell-depleted T cells, or PBMCs supplied cDNA or gDNA.

With 3 bases clipped from V and 5 bases from J, the junction kept 5 bases outside the gene matches. Germline V gene data show CDR1 as SGHAT and CDR2 as FQNNGV. The CDR3 runs 14 residues. Sequencing was performed on peripheral blood. The receptor was derived from a human donor in a cohort sampled during active COVID-19. V is TRBV11-2 and J is TRBJ2-3; 7 nucleotides line up with TRBD2. CDR3: CASSLAGVRDTQYF. The CDR3 DNA reads as TGTGCCAGCAGCTTGGCGGGAGTGAGAGATACGCAGTATTTT.